This T cell receptor (beta chain) came from a study of T-cell reconstitution after alpha-beta-depleted transplantation in children. Study-level points and caveats: Surviving thymic progenitors and recipient T cells were the source of high TCRbeta diversity at day 60 in some patients. The main origin of T-cell counts and diversity one year after transplant was newly produced T cells. Expanded graft clones numbering several hundred reportedly gave rise to alpha-beta T cells about two months after transplant.

The authors prepared the TCRbeta library with unique molecular identifiers. TCRdb reprocessed the PCR reads with MiXCR, giving one entry per CDR3 protein. The sample has thousands of distinct CDR3 sequences, about 26% seen once. Ten or more counts support this clonotype. Antigen specificity is unknown. Trimming removed 3 bases at V and 9 bases at J, with 21 bases between. CDR3 length: 16 amino acids. Sequenced here: PBMCs, mostly from graft donor cells, sampled 60 days after TCRalphabeta/CD19-depleted stem cell transplant. This clonotype was sampled from a male patient between 2 and 15 years old who had a stem cell transplant for acute lymphoblastic leukemia, so the T cells may come from the graft donor. This chain links TRBV12-3 or TRBV12-4 with TRBJ2-1; weak D call: TRBD1 (6 bases). CDR3 sequence (DNA): TGTGCCAGCAGTTTCCCCAGGACAGTCCCCAATAGTGAGCAGTTCTTC. Translating it yields CASSFPRTVPNSEQFF.